This T cell receptor (beta chain) was documented in a study of human T cells and chemical hapten exposure. Across the whole study: Mainly, slight library volume differences in the pool made TCR yields vary.

Time point of the sample: patch test 1, 2 weeks after DPC sensitization. Treatment described: therapeutic diphenylcyclopropenone sensitization with weekly scalp DPC. Each CDR3 protein is one row after TCRdb ran MiXCR on the RACE reads. The sample shows 300,000 to 350,000 distinct CDR3 sequences, around 7% of them seen only once. Per germline, CDR1 LGHNA and CDR2 YSLEER. The CDR3 totals 14 residues. With 1 base removed from V and 10 bases from J, the gap between germline ends came to 16 bases. This clonotype was counted at least ten times. The chain couples TRBV4-3 to TRBJ1-2; no firm D call. The TCR originated in a woman under 30 with alopecia areata. Some clones in this sample may be carry-over from other donors' samples. The sequenced sample was whole blood, obtained in connection with sensitization to the hapten diphenylcyclopropenone (DPC). CDR3 coding DNA: TGCGCCAGCAGCCAAGGTGAGGGAGAAGCTTTCTACACCTTC. Residues: CASSQGEGEAFYTF.